The T cell receptor (beta chain) under discussion was sequenced for a study of blood T cell repertoires in COVID-19. Background on the study: Acute and convalescent COVID-19 specimens originated in the United States, Italy and Spain. Sample material is recorded as cDNA or gDNA derived from T cells, B-cell-depleted T cells, or PBMCs.

Authors' methods: Cell counts per sample came from amplifying reference gene primers. Libraries were prepared by immunoSEQ multiplex PCR; TCRdb keeps only in-frame clonotypes and omits some of them. V and J calls and clone size follow that table, whereas D and trimming were derived from the DNA. Of about 200,000 clones in the sample, roughly 88% were seen once. The junction had 5 bases not matched to a gene; V was cut back by 7 bases and J by 7 bases. The CDR3 extends over 14 amino acids. Germline assignment: CDR1 SNHLY and CDR2 FYNNEI. The sequenced sample consisted of peripheral blood. The sequence was collected from a man in his fifties or sixties with acute or convalescent COVID-19. This sequence joins TRBV2 and TRBJ2-2, with TRBD2 identical over 11 bases. The CDR3 sequence is CASMTSGTIGELFF. The CDR3 DNA sequence: TGTGCCAGCATGACTAGCGGGACGATCGGGGAGCTGTTTTTT.